This T cell receptor (beta chain) stems from a study of a mutant IDH1 vaccine in newly diagnosed glioma. On the study more broadly: Averaging about 37 years of age, treated patients were about 60% male and about 38% female. Former treatment meant radiotherapy, temozolomide, or both; the majority had gotten both.

Noted time point: week 35, safety follow-up. Topical imiquimod accompanied each vaccine dose, which consisted of 300 ug of mutant IDH1 20-mer peptide. Sequencing was performed with immunoSEQ multiplex PCR; in TCRdb, only in-frame clones are kept and a portion is missing. The sample has about 54,000 clones, 84% seen once. V gave up 6 bases and J gave up 8 bases; unmatched junction bases: 11. Germline loops: CDR1 WNHNN, CDR2 SYGVQD (reference sequence). This CDR3 is built from 15 residues. Comment on this clone: Its antigen is still unknown.

The rearrangement joins TRBV10-1 to TRBJ2-1, with 9 bases matching TRBD2. The sample in question was PBMCs, obtained from a glioma patient whose treatment included an IDH1 peptide vaccine. The receptor's source is a young woman with glioma. The CDR3: CASSRRIAGADEQFF. The CDR3 DNA reads TGCGCCAGCAGCCGACGAATAGCGGGAGCGGATGAGCAGTTCTTC.